The subject of this entry is one T cell receptor beta chain. The data were obtained in a study of shared clonotypes between healthy human individuals. Assay: immunoSEQ multiplex PCR; the TCRdb copy retains only in-frame clones and omits some. The table includes more than 400,000 clones, almost 97% detected once. Germline lookup yields CDR1 MDHEN and CDR2 SYDVKM. This CDR3 region has 13 residues. J lost 10 bases, V lost 6 bases, and 6 bases had no gene match. The clonotype originates from a woman in her twenties or thirties in good health. The sequencing sample was made of naive CD4+ T cells sorted from blood. Documented subset: CD45RA+ positively selected. The V call is TRBV28, the J call TRBJ1-6; 7 positions agree with TRBD1. The CDR3 sequence: CASRQTGVSPLHF. Written as DNA, the CDR3 is TGTGCCAGCAGGCAAACAGGGGTCTCACCCCTCCACTTT.